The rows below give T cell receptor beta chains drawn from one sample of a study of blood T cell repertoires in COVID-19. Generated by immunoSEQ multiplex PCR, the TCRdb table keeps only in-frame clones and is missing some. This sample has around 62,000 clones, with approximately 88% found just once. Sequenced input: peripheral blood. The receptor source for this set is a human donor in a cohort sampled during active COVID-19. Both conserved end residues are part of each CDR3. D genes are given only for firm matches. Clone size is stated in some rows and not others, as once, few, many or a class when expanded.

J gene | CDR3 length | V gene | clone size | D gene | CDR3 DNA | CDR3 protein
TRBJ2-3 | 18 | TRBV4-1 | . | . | TGCGCCAGCAGCCATGGACCGGGACACCTCATCGTAACAGATACGCAGTATTTT | CASSHGPGHLIVTDTQYF
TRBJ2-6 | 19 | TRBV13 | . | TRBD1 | TGTGCCAGCAGCTTCTCCCTTCGGGACAGGGTAGATGGGGCCAACGTCCTGACTTTC | CASSFSLRDRVDGANVLTF
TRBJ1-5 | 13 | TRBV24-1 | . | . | TGTGCCACCCAGGCCGGGAACAATCAGCCCCAGCATTTT | CATQAGNNQPQHF
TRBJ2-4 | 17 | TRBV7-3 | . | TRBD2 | TGTGCCAGCAGCTTAACGTTGGGCAGCGGGGTTCATCTCATTCAGTACTTC | CASSLTLGSGVHLIQYF
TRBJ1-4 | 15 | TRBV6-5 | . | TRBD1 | TGTGCCAGCAGTCCGCAAGGCAACAGGGGAGAAAAACTGTTTTTT | CASSPQGNRGEKLFF
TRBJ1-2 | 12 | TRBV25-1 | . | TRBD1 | TGTGCCAGCAGGCAGGGGGCGAATGGCTACACCTTC | CASRQGANGYTF
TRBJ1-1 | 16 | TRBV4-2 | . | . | TGTGCCAGCAGCCAAGAAAGGAGGCCAGGAAACACTGAAGCTTTCTTT | CASSQERRPGNTEAFF
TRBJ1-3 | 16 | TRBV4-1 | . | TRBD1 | TGCGCCAGCAGCCAAGGACAGGGTTTCTTTGGAAACACCATATATTTT | CASSQGQGFFGNTIYF
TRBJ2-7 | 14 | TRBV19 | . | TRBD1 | TGTGCCAGTAGTATGGGGACAGGGACGTACGAGCAGTACTTC | CASSMGTGTYEQYF
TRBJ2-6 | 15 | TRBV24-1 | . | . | TGTGCCCCACGCTCCAGGGTTTCTGGGGCCAACGTCCTGACTTTC | CAPRSRVSGANVLTF
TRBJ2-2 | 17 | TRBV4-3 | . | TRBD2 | TGCGCCAGCAGCCCCGGACCAGCGGGGGGGAACACCGGGGAGCTGTTTTTT | CASSPGPAGGNTGELFF
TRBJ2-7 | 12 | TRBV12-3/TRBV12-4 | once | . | TGTGCCAGCAGTTTATTGCGTGGCGAGCAGTACTTC | CASSLLRGEQYF
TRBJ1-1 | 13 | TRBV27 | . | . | TGTGCCAGCAGTTTATGGTTGCAGGCCGAAGCTTTCTTT | CASSLWLQAEAFF
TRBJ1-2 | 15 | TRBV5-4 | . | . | TGTGCCAGCAGCTTGACAGGGATGGGCAACTATGGCTACACCTTC | CASSLTGMGNYGYTF
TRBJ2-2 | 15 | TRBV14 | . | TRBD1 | TGTGCCAGCAGCCAGAGACAGGGTAAGATCGGGGAGCTGTTTTTT | CASSQRQGKIGELFF
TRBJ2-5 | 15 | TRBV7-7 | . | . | TGTGCTAGCAGCTTAGCGTTCGGGTACCAAGAGACCCAGTACTTC | CASSLAFGYQETQYF
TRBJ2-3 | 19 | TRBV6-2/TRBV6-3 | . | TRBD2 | TGTGCCAGCAGCTTTCTCCCCCATAAGTCAGCGGGGGGCGCAGATACGCAGTATTTT | CASSFLPHKSAGGADTQYF
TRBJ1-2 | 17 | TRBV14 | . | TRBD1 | TGTGCCAGCAGTCCTCGGGACAGCCCCCGAGGGGACTATGGCTACACCTTC | CASSPRDSPRGDYGYTF
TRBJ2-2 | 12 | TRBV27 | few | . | TGTGCCAGCAGTTTGGAGGGCGGGGAGCTGTTTTTT | CASSLEGGELFF
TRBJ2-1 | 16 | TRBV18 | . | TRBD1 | TGTGCCAGCTCACCAGTAACAGGGGTATCTTTCGATGAGCAGTTCTTC | CASSPVTGVSFDEQFF
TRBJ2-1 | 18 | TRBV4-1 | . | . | TGCGCCAGCAGCCAAGGGCCGGGAGCCAACGAGGAATACAATGAGCAGTTCTTC | CASSQGPGANEEYNEQFF
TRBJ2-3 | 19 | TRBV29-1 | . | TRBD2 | TGCAGCGTTGCGAGGTTCGGGGTAGCGGGCCCGCCGAGCACAGATACGCAGTATTTT | CSVARFGVAGPPSTDTQYF
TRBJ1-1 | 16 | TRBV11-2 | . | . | TGTGCCAGCAGCTCCCCTCTCAGGGCCCTGAACACTGAAGCTTTCTTT | CASSSPLRALNTEAFF
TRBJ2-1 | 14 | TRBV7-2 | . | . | TGTGCCAGCAGCTTAACGTCGGGAATAAATGAGCAGTTCTTC | CASSLTSGINEQFF
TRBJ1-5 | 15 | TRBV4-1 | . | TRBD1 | TGCGCCAGCAGCCCCCGAGACAGGGATGGTCAGCCCCAGCATTTT | CASSPRDRDGQPQHF
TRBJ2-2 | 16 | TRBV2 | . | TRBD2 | TGTGCCAGCACCCGGGAGGGGATTGTAAACACCGGGGAGCTGTTTTTT | CASTREGIVNTGELFF
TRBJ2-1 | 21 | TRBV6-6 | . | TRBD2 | TGTGCCAGCAGTCAGCCCTCCAAAATTCTTAGCGGGGGGAGCTCCTACAATGAGCAGTTCTTC | CASSQPSKILSGGSSYNEQFF
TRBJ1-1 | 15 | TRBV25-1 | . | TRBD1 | TGTGCCAGCAGTGAGGGGGACAGAATGAACACTGAAGCTTTCTTT | CASSEGDRMNTEAFF
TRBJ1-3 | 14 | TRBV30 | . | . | TGTGCCTGGAGAGGACCCACAGGGTGGGACACCATATATTTT | CAWRGPTGWDTIYF
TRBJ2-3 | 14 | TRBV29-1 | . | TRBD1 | TGCAGCGTTGAGGGACAGGGGTATGAAGATACGCAGTATTTT | CSVEGQGYEDTQYF
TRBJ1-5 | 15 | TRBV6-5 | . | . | TGTGCCAGCAGTCCCCTACCAGGGGGCAATCAGCCCCAGCATTTT | CASSPLPGGNQPQHF
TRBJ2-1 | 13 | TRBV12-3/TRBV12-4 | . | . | TGTGCCAGCAGTCTCTTACCAGAAAATGAGCAGTTCTTC | CASSLLPENEQFF
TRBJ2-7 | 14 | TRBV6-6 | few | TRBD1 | TGTGCCAGCACCAAAGGGGACAGCACATACGAGCAGTACTTC | CASTKGDSTYEQYF
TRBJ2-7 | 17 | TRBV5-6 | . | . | TGTGCCAGCAGCTTATCGGCTCTAACCGGGAATCGCCACGAGCAGTACTTC | CASSLSALTGNRHEQYF
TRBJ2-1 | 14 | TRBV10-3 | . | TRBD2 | TGTGCCATCAGCTCCAGCGGGAGCGCCTCCGAGCAGTTCTTC | CAISSSGSASEQFF
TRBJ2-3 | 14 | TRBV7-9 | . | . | TGTGCCAGCAGCGGTGACGGGAGTGTAGATACGCAGTATTTT | CASSGDGSVDTQYF
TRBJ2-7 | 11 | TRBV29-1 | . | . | TGCAGCGTTGGACAGTCTTACGAGCAGTACTTC | CSVGQSYEQYF
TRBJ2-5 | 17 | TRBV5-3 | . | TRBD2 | TGTGCCAGAAGCGTCGGACTAGCGGGAGGCCCAGGGGAGACCCAGTACTTC | CARSVGLAGGPGETQYF
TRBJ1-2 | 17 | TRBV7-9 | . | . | TGTGCCAGCAGCTCCGGCTCTGGGGGGGGAGCTAACTATGGCTACACCTTC | CASSSGSGGGANYGYTF
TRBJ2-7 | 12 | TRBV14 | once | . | TGTGCCAGCAGCCAAGATCTACGAGAGCAGTACTTC | CASSQDLREQYF
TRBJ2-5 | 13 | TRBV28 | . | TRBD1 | TGTGCCACGACAGGGCAGCCCCAGGGGACCCAGTACTTC | CATTGQPQGTQYF
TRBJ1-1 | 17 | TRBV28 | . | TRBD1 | TGTGCCAGCAGCCCCGGGCCGAGGGGGCGCTTTGACACTGAAGCTTTCTTT | CASSPGPRGRFDTEAFF
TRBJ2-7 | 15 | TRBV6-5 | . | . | TGTGCCAGCAGTTACGCTCCTGGGACTTCCTACGAGCAGTACTTC | CASSYAPGTSYEQYF
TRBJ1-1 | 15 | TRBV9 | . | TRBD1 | TGTGCCAGCAGCGTGTTACAGGGGATGAACACTGAAGCTTTCTTT | CASSVLQGMNTEAFF
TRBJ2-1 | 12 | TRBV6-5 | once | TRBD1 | TGTGCCACCATGACAGGGCGCCATGAGCAGTTCTTC | CATMTGRHEQFF
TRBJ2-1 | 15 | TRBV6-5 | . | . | TGTGCCAGCAGTTACCCCTCAGGGTTAGGAGGGGGCCAGTTCTTC | CASSYPSGLGGGQFF
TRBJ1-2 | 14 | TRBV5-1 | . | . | TGCGCCAGCAGCTTGGCTGAGATGAACTATGGCTACACCTTC | CASSLAEMNYGYTF